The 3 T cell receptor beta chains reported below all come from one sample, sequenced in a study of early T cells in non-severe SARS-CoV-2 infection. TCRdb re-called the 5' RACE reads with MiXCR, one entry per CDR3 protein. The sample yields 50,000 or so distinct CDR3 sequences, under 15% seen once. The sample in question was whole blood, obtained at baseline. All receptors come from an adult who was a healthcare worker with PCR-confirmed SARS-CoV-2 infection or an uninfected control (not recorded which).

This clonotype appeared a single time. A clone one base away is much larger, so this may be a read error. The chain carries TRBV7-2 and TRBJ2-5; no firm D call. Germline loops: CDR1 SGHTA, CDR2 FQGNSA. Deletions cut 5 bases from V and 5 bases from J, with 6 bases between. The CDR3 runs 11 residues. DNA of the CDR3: TGTGCCAGCAGCCAAGGGGAGACCCAGTACTTC. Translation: CASSQGETQYF.

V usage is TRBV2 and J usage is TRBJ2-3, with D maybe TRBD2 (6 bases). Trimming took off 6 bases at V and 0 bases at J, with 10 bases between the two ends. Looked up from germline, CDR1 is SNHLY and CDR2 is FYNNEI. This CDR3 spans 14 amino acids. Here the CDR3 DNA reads TGTGCCAGCAGAACCGGGACTAGCACAGATACGCAGTATTTT. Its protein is CASRTGTSTDTQYF.

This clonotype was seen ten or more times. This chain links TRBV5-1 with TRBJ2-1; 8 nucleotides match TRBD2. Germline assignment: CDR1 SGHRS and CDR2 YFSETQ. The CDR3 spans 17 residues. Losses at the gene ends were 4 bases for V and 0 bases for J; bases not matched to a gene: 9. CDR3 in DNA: TGCGCCAGCAGCGCCCTGGCGGGGGGCTTCTCCTACAATGAGCAGTTCTTC. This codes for CASSALAGGFSYNEQFF.